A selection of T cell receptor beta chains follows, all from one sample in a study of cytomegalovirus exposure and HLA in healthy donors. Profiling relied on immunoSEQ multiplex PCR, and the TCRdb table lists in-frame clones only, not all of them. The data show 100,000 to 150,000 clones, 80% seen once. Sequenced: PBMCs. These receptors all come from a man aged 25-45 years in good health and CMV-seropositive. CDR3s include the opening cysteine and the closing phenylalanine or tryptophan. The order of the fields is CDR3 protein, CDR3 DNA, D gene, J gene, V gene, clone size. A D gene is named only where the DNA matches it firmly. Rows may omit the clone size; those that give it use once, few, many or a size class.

CDR3: CASSYRGARGYTF; DNA: TGTGCCAGCAGTTACCGGGGGGCTCGAGGCTACACCTTC; D: -; J: TRBJ1-2; V: TRBV6-5; size: -
CDR3: CASSSTGLNEKLFF; DNA: TGCGCCAGCAGCTCGACAGGGCTTAATGAAAAACTGTTTTTT; D: TRBD1; J: TRBJ1-4; V: TRBV5-1; size: -
CDR3: CATGTAGGETQYF; DNA: TGTGCCACGGGGACGGCCGGGGGGGAGACCCAGTACTTC; D: TRBD2; J: TRBJ2-5; V: TRBV6-1; size: -
CDR3: CASSYSGMTGVGYTF; DNA: TGTGCCAGCAGTTACTCGGGAATGACAGGGGTGGGCTACACCTTC; D: TRBD1; J: TRBJ1-2; V: TRBV6-5; size: few
CDR3: CASRDRGYNEQYF; DNA: TGTGCCAGCAGGGACAGGGGTTACAACGAGCAGTACTTC; D: TRBD1; J: TRBJ2-7; V: TRBV27; size: -
CDR3: CASSLEAYSSYNEQFF; DNA: TGTGCCAGCAGCTTGGAGGCCTACAGCTCCTACAATGAGCAGTTCTTC; D: -; J: TRBJ2-1; V: TRBV5-6; size: -
CDR3: CASSQGSSGNTIYF; DNA: TGTGCCAGCAGTCAGGGCTCCTCTGGAAACACCATATATTTT; D: -; J: TRBJ1-3; V: TRBV6-6; size: -
CDR3: CASSSPGGYNEQFF; DNA: TGTGCCAGCAGCTCCCCAGGGGGCTACAATGAGCAGTTCTTC; D: TRBD1; J: TRBJ2-1; V: TRBV9; size: -
CDR3: CASSLGRTGVGTEAFF; DNA: TGCGCCAGCAGTCTAGGTCGGACAGGGGTAGGGACTGAAGCTTTCTTT; D: TRBD1; J: TRBJ1-1; V: TRBV4-1; size: -
CDR3: CASSLEVYGYTF; DNA: TGTGCCAGCAGCTTAGAGGTCTATGGCTACACCTTC; D: -; J: TRBJ1-2; V: TRBV5-6; size: few
CDR3: CASSPDRGPTYTQYF; DNA: TGCGCCAGCAGCCCTGACAGGGGACCCACGTATACGCAGTATTTT; D: TRBD1; J: TRBJ2-3; V: TRBV4-1; size: -
CDR3: CASGLGLNNEQFF; DNA: TGTGCTAGTGGTTTGGGACTAAACAATGAGCAGTTCTTC; D: -; J: TRBJ2-1; V: TRBV12-5; size: -
CDR3: CASSPRGEGIQYF; DNA: TGTGCCAGTTCCCCGCGAGGCGAGGGCATTCAGTACTTC; D: -; J: TRBJ2-4; V: TRBV19; size: -
CDR3: CASSRTGAGPEQYF; DNA: TGTGCCAGCAGCCGTACAGGGGCAGGTCCCGAGCAGTACTTC; D: TRBD1; J: TRBJ2-7; V: TRBV7-9; size: -
CDR3: CASSFSGGGGNEQFF; DNA: TGTGCCAGCAGCTTCTCGGGGGGCGGTGGCAATGAGCAGTTCTTC; D: -; J: TRBJ2-1; V: TRBV5-4; size: few
CDR3: CASSRTGTGELFF; DNA: TGTGCCAGCAGCCGGACAGGGACCGGGGAGCTGTTTTTT; D: TRBD1; J: TRBJ2-2; V: TRBV6-5; size: -
CDR3: CAWSVKGYRPATNYGYTF; DNA: TGTGCCTGGAGTGTGAAGGGGTACAGGCCTGCGACTAACTATGGCTACACCTTC; D: -; J: TRBJ1-2; V: TRBV30; size: -
CDR3: CASSPSQGLIYEQYF; DNA: TGTGCCAGCTCACCGTCTCAGGGATTAATCTACGAGCAGTACTTC; D: -; J: TRBJ2-7; V: TRBV18; size: -